A selection of T cell receptor beta chains follows, all from one sample in a study of blood T cell repertoires in COVID-19. Assay: immunoSEQ multiplex PCR; the TCRdb copy retains only in-frame clones and omits some. The sample has hundreds of thousands of clones; 86% are singletons. The sequencing sample was made of peripheral blood. The receptors were sampled from a woman aged 55-75 years with COVID-19, enrolled during active disease. CDR3s include the opening cysteine and the closing phenylalanine or tryptophan. The order of the fields is V gene, CDR3 length, CDR3 protein.

>TRBV4-1|17
CASSQASLGGADSPLHF
>TRBV29-1|16
CSVEATSGAAYNEQFF
>TRBV29-1|12
CSVGRQGIEAFF
>TRBV5-4|15
CASSLVRGGTDTQYF
>TRBV7-2|13
CASSSGSRQPQHF
>TRBV11-1|15
CASSLGLVVNTEAFF
>TRBV4-2|16
CARLPRGDTSTDTQYF
>TRBV6-2/TRBV6-3|13
CASSQDYRDTIYF
>TRBV5-8|14
CASSFRVSGDEQYF
>TRBV20-1|17
CSASDGLAGGREETQYF
>TRBV18|13
CASSLTGQGEAFF
>TRBV5-1|15
CASSLGAGGHQPQHF
>TRBV5-8|13
CASSLTGTYGYTF
>TRBV9|17
CASSESYQGMSNYGYTF
>TRBV5-1|14
CASSSDRGFTEAFF
>TRBV7-8|14
CASTPRERNSPLHF
>TRBV5-6|15
CASSSPGTVSSPLHF
>TRBV25-1|15
CASSESGGMNTEAFF